The 13 T cell receptor beta chains below were found in one sample sequenced in a study of long-term antiretroviral therapy in people with HIV. It was version v3.0 of the immunoSEQ assay that was run at survey level. Assay: immunoSEQ multiplex PCR; the TCRdb copy retains only in-frame clones and omits some. Of 34,000 or so clones listed, approximately 85% were seen once; the top ten hold approximately 5%. The sample in question was unsorted PBMCs, obtained just over 2.7 years before starting antiretroviral therapy. Receptors were obtained from a woman aged 25 to 45 with HIV.

This clone was seen just once. The V gene is TRBV7-9, the J gene TRBJ2-5; D gene unclear. Trimming cost V 1 base and J 5 bases, with 11 bases left between them. Germline loops: CDR1 SEHNR, CDR2 FQNEAQ (reference sequence). The CDR3 is 14 residues long. The CDR3 loop is CASSLVANRETQYF. Written as DNA, the CDR3 is TGTGCCAGCAGCTTAGTGGCAAACCGGGAGACCCAGTACTTC.

V is TRBV9 and J is TRBJ2-2; no definite D call. Trimming removed 4 bases from V and 0 bases from J, with 7 bases in between. The CDR3 extends over 14 amino acids. The germline V gene has CDR1 SGDLS and CDR2 YYNGEE. CDR3 sequence (DNA): TGTGCCAGCAGCCCAAACCCGAACACCGGGGAGCTGTTTTTT. It encodes CASSPNPNTGELFF.

V gene TRBV30 combines with J gene TRBJ1-1, with D unclear. The V gene lost 2 bases and the J gene lost 5 bases, with 12 bases spanning the gap. Germline V CDR1 and CDR2: GTSNPN, SVGIG (reference sequence). CDR3 length: 13 residues. CDR3 sequence (DNA): TGTGCCTGGAGTAGAGGCGCGCTAACTGAAGCTTTCTTT. Protein: CAWSRGALTEAFF. Based on the CDR3 plus reference TRBV30 and TRBJ1-1, the full variable domain is SQTIHQWPATLVQPVGSPLSLECTVEGTSNPNLYWYRQAAGRGLQLLFYSVGIGQISSEVPQNLSASRPQDRQFILSSKKLLLSDSGFYLCAWSRGALTEAFFGQGTRLTVV.

J is TRBJ1-1 and V is TRBV5-5; D unresolved. The CDR3 loop spans 10 amino acids. V was pared by 2 bases and J by 6 bases, with 2 bases between. Germline V CDR1 and CDR2: SGHKS, YYEKEE (reference sequence). The CDR3 DNA sequence: TGTGCCAGCAGCTTAGCTGAAGCTTTCTTT. The encoded protein is CASSLAEAFF.

The V gene is TRBV4-2, the J gene TRBJ1-1; 10 bases align to TRBD1. The CDR3 length is 16 residues. Per germline, CDR1 LGHNA and CDR2 YNFKEQ. J lost 4 bases, V lost 4 bases, and 9 bases had no gene match. The CDR3 DNA is TGTGCCAGCAGCCGTCCCGGGACAGGGGTGGGCACTGAAGCTTTCTTT. It translates to CASSRPGTGVGTEAFF.

The chain uses TRBV2 and TRBJ2-3; TRBD1 aligns across 7 bases. V lost 7 bases to trimming and J lost 6 bases; unmatched junction nucleotides: 19. This CDR3 is built from 17 residues. Germline values: CDR1 SNHLY, CDR2 FYNNEI. CDR3 amino acids: CASIRTGVRSGSDTQYF. In DNA form, the CDR3 reads TGTGCCAGCATCCGCACAGGGGTTCGCAGCGGCAGCGATACGCAGTATTTT.

This clone has a handful of counts. This chain uses TRBV6-1 with TRBJ2-2, with 10 bases that match TRBD2. V was clipped by 7 bases and J by 6 bases; unmatched bases: 8. Germline CDR1 is MNHNS and CDR2 is SASEGT. This CDR3 is built from 15 residues. CDR3 sequence (DNA): TGTGCCAGCACGACCCAGCGGGGGGGCGCCGGGGAGCTGTTTTTT. This encodes CASTTQRGGAGELFF.

The gene calls are TRBV19 and TRBJ1-4; D not certain. This CDR3 has 14 residues. The germline V gene has CDR1 LNHDA and CDR2 SQIVND (reference sequence). V was pared by 2 bases and J by 8 bases, with 12 bases between. The CDR3: CASSIPGQTEKLFF. CDR3 DNA sequence: TGTGCCAGTAGTATACCCGGGCAAACAGAAAAACTGTTTTTT.

The V and J genes are TRBV5-5 and TRBJ2-7; D may be TRBD1 or TRBD2 (5 bases each). CDR1 SGHKS and CDR2 YYEKEE come from the germline V gene (reference sequence). V was pared by 0 bases and J by 5 bases, with 15 bases between. The CDR3 covers 15 residues. CDR3 residues: CASSLDGASAHEQYV. CDR3 sequence (DNA): TGTGCCAGCAGCTTGGACGGGGCGTCTGCCCACGAGCAGTACGTC.

This clone is a singleton in its sample. The V gene is TRBV15, the J gene TRBJ2-7; D unclear. Trimming took off 0 bases at V and 4 bases at J, with 7 bases between the two ends. The CDR3 extends over 13 amino acids. The germline V gene encodes CDR1 LNHNV and CDR2 YYDKDF (reference sequence). The CDR3, as DNA: TGTGCCACCAGCAGAGACGTGGGGTACGAGCAGTACTTC. It specifies CATSRDVGYEQYF. Full variable domain (outside the CDR3, taken from reference TRBV15 and TRBJ2-7): DAMVIQNPRYQVTQFGKPVTLSCSQTLNHNVMYWYQQKSSQAPKLLFHYYDKDFNNEADTPDNFQSRRPNTSFCFLDIRSPGLGDTAMYLCATSRDVGYEQYFGPGTRLTVT.

This chain connects TRBV11-2 to TRBJ2-7, with unresolved D. The CDR3 is made up of 14 amino acids. V lost 1 base and J lost 6, with 13 bases in between. Per the germline V gene, CDR1 is SGHAT and CDR2 is FQNNGV. CDR3 loop: CASSLAVTTGEQYF. The CDR3 DNA reads as TGTGCCAGCAGCTTAGCCGTGACAACCGGCGAGCAGTACTTC.

CDR3 nucleotides: TGTGCCAGCATAATGGACACAGCTCGTGGCTACACCTTC. It yields the protein CASIMDTARGYTF. The V gene is TRBV2, the J gene TRBJ1-2, with D perhaps matching TRBD1 (5 bases). This CDR3 is 13 amino acids long. In germline, CDR1 is SNHLY, CDR2 FYNNEI. Trimming shortened V by 7 bases and J by 7 bases, and 16 bases separated the two germline ends.

V and J are TRBV6-1 and TRBJ1-5; D is unclear. Trimming left V 7 bases short and J 4 bases short, with 11 bases between. Germline-derived CDR1 and CDR2 are MNHNS and SASEGT. The CDR3 runs to 13 residues. The CDR3 DNA reads as TGTGCCAGCAACCCAGGAGTGAATCAGCCCCAGCATTTT. This sequence encodes CASNPGVNQPQHF.